The sequence of this T cell receptor beta chain was determined in a study of blood T cell repertoires in COVID-19. The protocol was immunoSEQ multiplex PCR, while the TCRdb copy is restricted to in-frame clones and leaves out a portion. The table includes 200,000 to 250,000 clones, 70% to 90% detected once. The CDR3 length is 15 residues. V gave up 1 base and J gave up 4 bases, with 8 bases separating them. Germline V lookup: CDR1 KGHSH, CDR2 LQKENI. Sequencing was done on a sample of PBMCs or T cells enriched from blood (not recorded which). The genes are TRBV18 and TRBJ1-6; D uncertain. The clonotype was recovered from a woman between 50 and 59 years old in a cohort exposed to, infected with or recovered from COVID-19 (not recorded which). The CDR3 DNA follows: TGTGCCAGCTCACCACAGGGAGATTATAATTCACCCCTCCACTTT. Translation gives CASSPQGDYNSPLHF.